This TCR beta chain was recorded in a study of vaccination and CD4 T cells after COVID-19 (dated by TCRdb to 2021 to 2024). In terms of the full investigation: Convalescent patients had a positive SARS-CoV-2 result on nasal swab PCR, and of these patients, fewer than ten had mild disease and one had severe disease. Culture stimuli were overlapping spike peptide pools from SARS-CoV-2 and from the common cold coronaviruses HCoV-NL63, HCoV-OC43 and HCoV-229E. In the convalescent cohort there were six males and four females, among whom were two Hispanic individuals, seven Caucasians, two Asians and one multiracial person. Participants got two doses of the Pfizer-BioNTech BNT162b2 vaccine (n=8) or two doses of the Moderna mRNA-1273 vaccine (n=2). Post-vaccine blood samples were collected a median of approximately 77 days after the second vaccine dose, ranging from about 12 to 250 days. The spike-specific CD4+ TCR repertoire was compared before and after mRNA vaccination in around ten COVID-19 convalescent patients and a few infection-naive healthy vaccine recipients. As controls, cultures received a CEFX viral epitope pool (the positive control), an HIV-1 Nef peptide pool (the negative control), or no peptide at all. Post-COVID blood samples were collected from convalescent patients a median of approximately 100 days after diagnosis, with a range of roughly 35 to 180 days. The full study reports these points: Relatively few convalescent patients were included in the study, and early timepoints after natural infection were not analyzed. An increase in the median number of SARS-CoV-2-reactive clonotypes from 20 to 25 after infection to roughly 36 after vaccination was observed, but the change was not found to be significant. In convalescent patients, a median around 90% of post-vaccine SARS-CoV-2-reactive clones were detected only after vaccination, and vaccine-specific priming was suggested by this finding. In convalescent patients, nearly all vaccine-specific clones (304 of 307) were found to be mono-reactive for SARS-CoV-2 spike rather than cross-reactive with common cold coronaviruses.

The method behind the library was PCR. At the Johns Hopkins FTIC core, DNA from the cultured CD4+ T cells underwent TCR sequencing with the Oncomine TCR Beta short-read assay. The QIAamp micro DNA kit was used to extract genomic DNA from the cultured CD4+ T cells. The Oncomine TCR Beta libraries from cultured CD4+ T cells were pooled using unique dual indexes and then sequenced on an Illumina iSeq 100. For the original study's pipeline: Non-productive sequences were removed, and CDR3s that did not start with C, did not end with F or W, or were shorter than 7 amino acids were discarded. Antigen-specific clonotypes were identified with the MANAFEST web application by comparing peptide-stimulated wells with reference and other culture wells. An FDR below 0.05, an odds ratio above 5, and a productive frequency above 0.1% in at least two of three replicate wells were required for clones to be considered positive. A clonotype was classed as cross-reactive if the clonotype showed significant expansion both in SARS-CoV-2 spike wells and in at least one common cold coronavirus spike condition. Using R version 3.6.1, CDR3 homology was evaluated through Levenshtein distances (stringdist) along with unrooted phylogenetic trees (ape). TCRdb took the public reads, trimmed them with fastp at Q25, ran MiXCR for clone calling and kept in-frame beta chains. One record per CDR3 amino acid sequence lists the most common genes and DNA. TCRdb's processing, not the study's, gives the V and J calls here. In all, the sample holds approximately 14,000 distinct CDR3 sequences, and less than 60% of those were seen once. The ten largest account for over 9.5% of the sample.

The treatment or condition label on this specimen signifies: approximately 9-day PBMC culture with coronavirus spike peptide pools or control peptides (ViraFEST assay). To expand antigen-specific T cells with peptide pools and then pick out the expanded clonotypes through TCR sequencing, the study relied on the ViraFEST assay. The convalescent patients' positive SARS-CoV-2 PCR tests were from March to December 2020, which was before the Alpha, Beta and Delta variants emerged in the United States. PBMCs were cultured at roughly 1.8 million per well in IMDM supplemented with roughly 5% human AB serum and around 10 IU/ml IL-2, with about 10 ug/ml peptide pools added. On days 3 and 7, half of the culture medium was replaced with fresh IL-2-containing medium. After around 10 days of culture, CD4+ T cells were isolated by negative selection with the EasySep CD4+ T cell isolation kit. Ficoll-Paque Plus gradient centrifugation was used to isolate PBMCs from whole blood, and the isolated PBMCs were then either used fresh or cryopreserved at -140C. Triplicate wells were generally used for each culture condition.

With regard to this clonotype: Which antigen it targets is not known. The input lacks base qualities; no much larger clone sits a single base away.

CDR1 and CDR2 were assigned from the germline V gene as SGHTA and FQGNSA. The junction shows trimming of 2 bases on V and 5 bases on J, plus 9 bases between the germline ends. There are 14 amino acids in the CDR3, from cysteine to phenylalanine inclusive. Just the 42-base CDR3 DNA is kept, in frame starting at base 1. The origin of this receptor is a human donor who had recovered from COVID-19. Sequenced sample: CD4+ T cells from blood, cultured in vitro. Recombination linked TRBV7-2 to TRBJ2-2, with the D gene uncertain. CDR3 protein: CASSLRLGTGELFF. The sequenced DNA: TGTGCCAGCAGCTTACGTCTGGGAACCGGGGAGCTGTTTTTT.